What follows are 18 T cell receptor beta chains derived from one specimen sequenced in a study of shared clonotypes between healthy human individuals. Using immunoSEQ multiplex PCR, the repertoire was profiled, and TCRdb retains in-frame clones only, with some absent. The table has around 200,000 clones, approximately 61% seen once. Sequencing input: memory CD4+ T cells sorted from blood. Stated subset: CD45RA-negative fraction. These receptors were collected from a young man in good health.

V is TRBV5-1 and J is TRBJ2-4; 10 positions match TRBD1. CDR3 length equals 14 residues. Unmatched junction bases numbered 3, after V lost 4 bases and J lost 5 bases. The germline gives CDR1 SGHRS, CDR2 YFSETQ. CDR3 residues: CASSPGQGENIQYF. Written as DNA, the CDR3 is TGCGCCAGCAGCCCCGGACAGGGGGAAAACATTCAGTACTTC. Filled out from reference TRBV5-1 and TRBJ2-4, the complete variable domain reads KAGVTQTPRYLIKTRGQQVTLSCSPISGHRSVSWYQQTPGQGLQFLFEYFSETQRNKGNFPGRFSGRQFSNSRSEMNVSTLELGDSALYLCASSPGQGENIQYFGAGTRLSVL.

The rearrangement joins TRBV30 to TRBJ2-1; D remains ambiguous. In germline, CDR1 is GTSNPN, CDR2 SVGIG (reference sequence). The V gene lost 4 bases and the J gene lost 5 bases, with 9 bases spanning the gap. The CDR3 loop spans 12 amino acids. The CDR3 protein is CAWTRVDNEQFF. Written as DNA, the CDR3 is TGTGCCTGGACTAGAGTTGACAATGAGCAGTTCTTC.

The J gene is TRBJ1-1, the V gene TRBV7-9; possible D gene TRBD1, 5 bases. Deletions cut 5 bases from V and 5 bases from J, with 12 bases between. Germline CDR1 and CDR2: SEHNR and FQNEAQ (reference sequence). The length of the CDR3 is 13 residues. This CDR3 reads CASSQAGGTEAFF. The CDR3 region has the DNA TGTGCCAGCAGCCAGGCCGGGGGGACTGAAGCTTTCTTT.

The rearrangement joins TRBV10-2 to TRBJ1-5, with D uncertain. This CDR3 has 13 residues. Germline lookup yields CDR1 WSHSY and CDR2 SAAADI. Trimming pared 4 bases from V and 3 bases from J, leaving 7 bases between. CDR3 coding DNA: TGCGCCAGCAGTGCCCTGAACAATCAGCCCCAGCATTTT. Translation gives CASSALNNQPQHF.

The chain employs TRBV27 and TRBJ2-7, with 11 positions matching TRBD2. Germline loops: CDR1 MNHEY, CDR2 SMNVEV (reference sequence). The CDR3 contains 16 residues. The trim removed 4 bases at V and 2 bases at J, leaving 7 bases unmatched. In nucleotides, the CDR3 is TGTGCCAGCAGTTCTCAGACTAGCGGGACCCCCTACGAGCAGTACTTC. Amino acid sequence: CASSSQTSGTPYEQYF.

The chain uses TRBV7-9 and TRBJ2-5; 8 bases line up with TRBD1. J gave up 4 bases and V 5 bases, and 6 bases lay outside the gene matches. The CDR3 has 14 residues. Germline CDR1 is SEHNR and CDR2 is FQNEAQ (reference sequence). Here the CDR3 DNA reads TGTGCCAGCAGCCGAGGACAGGGCGGAGAGACCCAGTACTTC. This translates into CASSRGQGGETQYF.

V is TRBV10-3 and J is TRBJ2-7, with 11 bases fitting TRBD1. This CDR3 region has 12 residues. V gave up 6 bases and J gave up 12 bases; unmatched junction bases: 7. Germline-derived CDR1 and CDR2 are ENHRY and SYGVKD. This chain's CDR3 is CAIRAGTGGLYF. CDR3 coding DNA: TGTGCCATCAGAGCCGGGACAGGGGGGTTGTACTTC.

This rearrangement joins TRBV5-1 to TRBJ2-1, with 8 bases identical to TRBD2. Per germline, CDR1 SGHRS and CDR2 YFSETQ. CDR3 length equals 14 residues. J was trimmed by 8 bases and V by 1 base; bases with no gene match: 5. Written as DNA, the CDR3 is TGCGCCAGCAGCTTGCGCCCAGCGGGAGATGAGCAGTTCTTC. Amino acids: CASSLRPAGDEQFF.

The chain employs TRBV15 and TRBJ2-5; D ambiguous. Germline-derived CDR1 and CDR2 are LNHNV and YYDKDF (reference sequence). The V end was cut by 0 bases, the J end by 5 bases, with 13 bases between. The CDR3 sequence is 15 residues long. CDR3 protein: CATSRDPRTGETQYF. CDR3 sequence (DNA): TGTGCCACCAGCAGAGATCCACGGACCGGGGAGACCCAGTACTTC. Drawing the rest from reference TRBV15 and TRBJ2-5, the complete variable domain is DAMVIQNPRYQVTQFGKPVTLSCSQTLNHNVMYWYQQKSSQAPKLLFHYYDKDFNNEADTPDNFQSRRPNTSFCFLDIRSPGLGDTAMYLCATSRDPRTGETQYFGPGTRLLVL.

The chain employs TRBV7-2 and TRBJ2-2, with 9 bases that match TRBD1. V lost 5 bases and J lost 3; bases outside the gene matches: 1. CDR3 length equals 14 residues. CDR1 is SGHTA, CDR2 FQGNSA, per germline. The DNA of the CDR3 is TGTGCCAGCAGCCGACAGGGGGACACCGGGGAGCTGTTTTTT. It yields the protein CASSRQGDTGELFF.

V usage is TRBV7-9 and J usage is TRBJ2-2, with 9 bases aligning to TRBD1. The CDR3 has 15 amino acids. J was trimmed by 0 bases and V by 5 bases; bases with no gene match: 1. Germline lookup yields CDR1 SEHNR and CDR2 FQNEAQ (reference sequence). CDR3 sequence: CASSRTGANTGELFF. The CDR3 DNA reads TGTGCCAGCAGCCGGACAGGGGCGAACACCGGGGAGCTGTTTTTT.

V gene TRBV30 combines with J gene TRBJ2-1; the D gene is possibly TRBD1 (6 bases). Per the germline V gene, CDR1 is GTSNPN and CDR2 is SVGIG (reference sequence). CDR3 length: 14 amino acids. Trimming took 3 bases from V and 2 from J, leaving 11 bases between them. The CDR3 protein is CAWRDSGAYNEQFF. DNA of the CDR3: TGTGCCTGGAGGGACAGCGGAGCCTACAATGAGCAGTTCTTC.

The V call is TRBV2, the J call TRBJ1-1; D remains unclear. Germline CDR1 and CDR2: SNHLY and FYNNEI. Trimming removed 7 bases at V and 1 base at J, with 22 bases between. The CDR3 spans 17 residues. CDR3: CASNGHIPKIGNTEAFF. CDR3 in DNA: TGTGCCAGCAATGGGCACATCCCAAAAATCGGGAACACTGAAGCTTTCTTT. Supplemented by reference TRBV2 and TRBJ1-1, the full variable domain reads EPEVTQTPSHQVTQMGQEVILRCVPISNHLYFYWYRQILGQKVEFLVSFYNNEISEKSEIFDDQFSVERPDGSNFTLKIRSTKLEDSAMYFCASNGHIPKIGNTEAFFGQGTRLTVV.

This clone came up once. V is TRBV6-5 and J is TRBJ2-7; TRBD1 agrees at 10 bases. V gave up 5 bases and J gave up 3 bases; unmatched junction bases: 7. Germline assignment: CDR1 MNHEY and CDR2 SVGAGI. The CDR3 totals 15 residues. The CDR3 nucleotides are TGTGCCAGCAGTAGGACAGGGGGGTCTCGCTACGAGCAGTACTTC. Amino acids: CASSRTGGSRYEQYF.

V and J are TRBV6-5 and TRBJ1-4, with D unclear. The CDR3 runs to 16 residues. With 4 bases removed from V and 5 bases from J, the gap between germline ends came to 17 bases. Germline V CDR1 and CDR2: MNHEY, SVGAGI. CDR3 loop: CASSSPRAGENEKLFF. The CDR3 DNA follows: TGTGCCAGCAGTTCTCCCCGTGCGGGAGAAAATGAAAAACTGTTTTTT.

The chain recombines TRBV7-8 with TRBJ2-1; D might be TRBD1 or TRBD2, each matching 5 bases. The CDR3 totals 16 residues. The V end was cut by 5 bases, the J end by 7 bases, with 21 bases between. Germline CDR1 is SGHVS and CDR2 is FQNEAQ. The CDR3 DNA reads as TGTGCCAGCAGCCTACGCCCAGGGAGTGTGGTGAATGAGCAGTTCTTC. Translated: CASSLRPGSVVNEQFF.

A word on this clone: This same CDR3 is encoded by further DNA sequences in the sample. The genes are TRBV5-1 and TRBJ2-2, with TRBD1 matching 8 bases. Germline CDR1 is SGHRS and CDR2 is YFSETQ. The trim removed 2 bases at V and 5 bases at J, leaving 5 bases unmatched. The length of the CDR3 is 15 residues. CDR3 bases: TGCGCCAGCAGCTTTAGACAGGGGAGGACCGGGGAGCTGTTTTTT. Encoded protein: CASSFRQGRTGELFF. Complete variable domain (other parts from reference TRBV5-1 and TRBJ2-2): KAGVTQTPRYLIKTRGQQVTLSCSPISGHRSVSWYQQTPGQGLQFLFEYFSETQRNKGNFPGRFSGRQFSNSRSEMNVSTLELGDSALYLCASSFRQGRTGELFFGEGSRLTVL.

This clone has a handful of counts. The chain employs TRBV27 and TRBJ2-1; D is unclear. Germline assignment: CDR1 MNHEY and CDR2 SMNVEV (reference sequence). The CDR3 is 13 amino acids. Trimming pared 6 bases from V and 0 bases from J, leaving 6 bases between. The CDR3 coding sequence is TGTGCCAGCAGGACCAGCTCCTACAATGAGCAGTTCTTC. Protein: CASRTSSYNEQFF.